A selection of T cell receptor beta chains follows, all from one sample in a study of shared clonotypes between healthy human individuals. Clones were sequenced by immunoSEQ multiplex PCR, and TCRdb holds only the in-frame ones, with some missing. The sample holds roughly 850,000 clones, 96% seen once. The specimen sequenced was naive CD8+ T cells sorted from blood. The receptors shown here come from a man between 25 and 39 years old in good health. CDR3s include the opening cysteine and the closing phenylalanine or tryptophan. D genes are given only for firm matches. Only some rows state a clone size, as once, few, many or a class for expanded clones.

>TRBD1|TRBJ1-5|TRBV14|.
TGTGCCAGCAGCCAAGGAAGGCGCGGGGTTCGACAGGGCCGGCAGCCCCAGCATTTT
CASSQGRRGVRQGRQPQHF
>TRBD1|TRBJ1-5|TRBV11-2|.
TGTGCCAGCAGCTTTATGGACAGGAGCAATCAGCCCCAGCATTTT
CASSFMDRSNQPQHF
>.|TRBJ2-7|TRBV18|.
TGTGCCACCTCCGGGACACACGACCCTGAGCAGTACTTC
CATSGTHDPEQYF
>.|TRBJ2-7|TRBV11-2|.
TGTGCCAGCAGCTTAGTATACTACGAGCAGTACTTC
CASSLVYYEQYF
>.|TRBJ2-2|TRBV2|.
TGTGCCAGCGAAGGATACACCGGGGAGCTGTTTTTT
CASEGYTGELFF
>.|TRBJ1-4|TRBV30|.
TGTGCCTGGAGTTTCGCGGGAGGAGAAAAACTGTTTTTT
CAWSFAGGEKLFF
>TRBD2|TRBJ2-7|TRBV6-5|once
TGTGCCAGCAGGCCGGGACTAGCGGGTGAGCAGTACTTC
CASRPGLAGEQYF
>TRBD2|TRBJ2-3|TRBV4-3|.
TGCGCCAGCAGAATCACTAGCGCCCGCACAGATACGCAGTATTTT
CASRITSARTDTQYF
>.|TRBJ2-5|TRBV18|.
TGTGCCAGCTCACCAGAACTAGAGACCCAGTACTTC
CASSPELETQYF
>TRBD2|TRBJ2-7|TRBV7-2|.
TGTGCCAGCAGCTTAGGGGACGGGAGCCGGGGACTAGCGGTCCACGAGCAGTACTTC
CASSLGDGSRGLAVHEQYF
>TRBD1|TRBJ2-7|TRBV19|.
TGTGCCAGTAGTAAAGGACAGGGAACGCTCCACGAGCAGTACTTC
CASSKGQGTLHEQYF
>.|TRBJ2-3|TRBV27|.
TGTGCCAGCAGTTCCCCCCCCTGGCCAGATACGCAGTATTTT
CASSSPPWPDTQYF
>.|TRBJ1-2|TRBV29-1|.
TGCAGCGCCCTTCCGGTCTCCTATGGCTACACCTTC
CSALPVSYGYTF
>.|TRBJ2-3|TRBV7-3|once
TGTGCCAGCAGCCCGACTAACACAGATACGCAGTATTTT
CASSPTNTDTQYF